A single sample is the source of the 10 T cell receptor beta chains below, sequenced in a study of blood T cell repertoires in COVID-19. Sequencing was performed with immunoSEQ multiplex PCR; in TCRdb, only in-frame clones are kept and a portion is missing. The sample holds roughly 52,000 clones, about 86% seen once. Input material: peripheral blood. These receptors were taken from a man in his fifties or sixties with acute or convalescent COVID-19.

The CDR3 coding sequence is TGCGCCAGCAGTGATCATGGGACTAGCCGAGAGACCCAGTACTTC. This encodes CASSDHGTSRETQYF. The chain links TRBV10-1 to TRBJ2-5; TRBD2 agrees at 9 bases. V lost 3 bases to trimming and J lost 4 bases; unmatched junction nucleotides: 6. There are 15 residues in the CDR3. Looked up from germline, CDR1 is WNHNN and CDR2 is SYGVQD (reference sequence).

This clone has only one observation. This sequence joins TRBV21-1 and TRBJ2-7; the table's D call TRBD2 went unverified against the DNA. TRBV21-1 is a pseudogene locus. The length of the CDR3 is 15 residues. CDR3 DNA: TGTGCCAGCCCGACTCTAGCGCGAGGCAACTACGAGCAGCACTTC. As protein: CASPTLARGNYEQHF.

This chain uses TRBV9 with TRBJ2-5, with 15 positions matching TRBD2. CDR3 size: 19 residues. CDR1 and CDR2 from the germline V gene are SGDLS and YYNGEE. The trim removed 2 bases at V and 1 base at J, leaving 9 bases unmatched. The CDR3 DNA reads as TGTGCCAGCAGCGTTGCCGGGACTAGCGGGGGGAGATCCCAAGAGACCCAGTACTTC. It encodes CASSVAGTSGGRSQETQYF.

This clone was found once. V usage is TRBV18 and J usage is TRBJ1-2, with no clear D. The CDR3 covers 13 residues. The V gene lost 3 bases and the J gene lost 3 bases, with 8 bases spanning the gap. Germline CDR1 KGHSH, CDR2 LQKENI. Here the CDR3 DNA reads TGTGCCAGCTCACCCGGGGAGGACTATGGCTACACCTTC. Its protein is CASSPGEDYGYTF.

This chain uses TRBV6-5 with TRBJ2-6, with TRBD1 as a possible D gene (6 bases). The CDR3 spans 15 residues. V lost 6 bases and J 1 base, leaving 10 bases between the germline ends. Germline V CDR1 and CDR2: MNHEY, SVGAGI. The CDR3 region is CASRGAGSGANVLTF. CDR3 nucleotide sequence: TGTGCCAGCAGGGGGGCCGGATCTGGGGCCAACGTCCTGACTTTC.

CDR3 loop: CASIRSNYGYTF. CDR3 nucleotides: TGCGCCAGCATTAGAAGCAACTATGGCTACACCTTC. The chain employs TRBV10-2 and TRBJ1-2; D is unresolved. This CDR3 contains 12 residues. Between the trimmed V and J ends, which lost 7 bases and 2 bases, there was a span of 8 bases. Germline V gene sequence: CDR1 WSHSY, CDR2 SAAADI.

V usage is TRBV10-3 and J usage is TRBJ2-7; 13 nucleotides line up with TRBD2. Per germline, CDR1 ENHRY and CDR2 SYGVKD. There are 14 residues in the CDR3. With V trimmed by 10 bases and J by 4 bases, 7 bases remained unmatched. This chain's CDR3 is CATTGTSGIYEQYF. The CDR3 coding sequence is TGTGCCACCACGGGGACTAGCGGGATTTACGAGCAGTACTTC.

The rearrangement joins TRBV19 to TRBJ2-5, with 7 bases aligning to TRBD2. Germline loops: CDR1 LNHDA, CDR2 SQIVND (reference sequence). Trimming removed 5 bases from V and 3 bases from J; junction bases left unmatched: 6. The CDR3 is 14 residues long. The CDR3 region is CASSPTSVEETQYF. CDR3 in DNA: TGTGCCAGTAGTCCCACTAGCGTCGAAGAGACCCAGTACTTC. The complete variable domain, with remaining parts taken from reference TRBV19 and TRBJ2-5, reads DGGITQSPKYLFRKEGQNVTLSCEQNLNHDAMYWYRQDPGQGLRLIYYSQIVNDFQKGDIAEGYSVSREKKESFPLTVTSAQKNPTAFYLCASSPTSVEETQYFGPGTRLLVL.

The chain is built from TRBV18 and TRBJ2-3; 10 bases map to TRBD2. The CDR3 has 16 amino acids. The J segment lost 0 bases and the V segment lost 4 bases, leaving 4 bases of the junction unmatched. Germline values: CDR1 KGHSH, CDR2 LQKENI. The DNA for the CDR3 is TGTGCCAGCTCACGAACACTAGCGGGAAGCACAGATACGCAGTATTTT. Residues: CASSRTLAGSTDTQYF.

This chain connects TRBV10-1 to TRBJ2-3, with TRBD1 identical over 9 bases. The ends lost 5 bases at V and 1 base at J; junction bases unmatched: 4. Germline loops: CDR1 WNHNN, CDR2 SYGVQD (reference sequence). This CDR3 region has 15 residues. CDR3 protein: CASSNRDRGTDTQYF. Written as DNA, the CDR3 is TGCGCCAGCAGTAACCGGGACAGGGGCACAGATACGCAGTATTTT.